The rows below give T cell receptor beta chains drawn from one sample of a study of blood T cell repertoires in COVID-19. TCRdb keeps only in-frame clones here, not all; method: immunoSEQ multiplex PCR. The top ten clones hold about 2% of a sample with roughly 120,000 clones, around 87% of them seen once. Sequencing was carried out using peripheral blood. These TCRs come from a woman aged 50 to 60 with acute or convalescent COVID-19. Both conserved end residues are part of each CDR3. D genes are given only for firm matches. Expanded clones get a size class; other rows say once, few or many, or leave the size out.

abundance: .; v_gene: TRBV30; j_gene: TRBJ1-5; d_gene: TRBD1; CDR3aa: CAWSRQGWGNQPQHF; CDR3nt: TGTGCCTGGAGTCGACAGGGCTGGGGAAATCAGCCCCAGCATTTT
abundance: once; v_gene: TRBV5-4; j_gene: TRBJ1-3; d_gene: TRBD1; CDR3aa: CASSLQGVGNTIYF; CDR3nt: TGTGCCAGCAGCTTACAGGGGGTTGGAAACACCATATATTTT
abundance: .; v_gene: TRBV11-3; j_gene: TRBJ1-1; d_gene: .; CDR3aa: CASSLSGTGNTEAFF; CDR3nt: TGTGCCAGCAGCTTAAGTGGGACTGGGAACACTGAAGCTTTCTTT
abundance: .; v_gene: TRBV30; j_gene: TRBJ2-7; d_gene: .; CDR3aa: CAWSVHVRPWEQYF; CDR3nt: TGTGCCTGGAGTGTACACGTCAGGCCTTGGGAGCAGTACTTC
abundance: .; v_gene: TRBV4-2; j_gene: TRBJ2-7; d_gene: .; CDR3aa: CASSQYTGYEQYF; CDR3nt: TGTGCCAGCAGCCAATATACAGGGTACGAGCAGTACTTC
abundance: .; v_gene: TRBV7-9; j_gene: TRBJ1-2; d_gene: .; CDR3aa: CASSSGHDLTNYGYTF; CDR3nt: TGTGCCAGCAGCTCGGGACACGATTTAACTAACTATGGCTACACCTTC
abundance: .; v_gene: TRBV6-4; j_gene: TRBJ2-1; d_gene: TRBD2; CDR3aa: CASSDGLAGSEQFF; CDR3nt: TGTGCCAGCAGTGACGGCCTAGCGGGCAGTGAGCAGTTCTTC
abundance: .; v_gene: TRBV15; j_gene: TRBJ2-3; d_gene: .; CDR3aa: CATSRRQTDTQYF; CDR3nt: TGTGCCACCAGCAGAAGACAGACAGATACGCAGTATTTT
abundance: .; v_gene: TRBV3-1/TRBV3-2; j_gene: TRBJ2-7; d_gene: .; CDR3aa: CASSHPLSGYPYEQYF; CDR3nt: TGTGCCAGCAGCCATCCCCTCAGCGGCTATCCCTACGAGCAGTACTTC
abundance: .; v_gene: TRBV10-3; j_gene: TRBJ2-7; d_gene: TRBD1; CDR3aa: CAISERTGVHEQYF; CDR3nt: TGTGCCATCAGTGAGCGGACAGGGGTCCACGAGCAGTACTTC
abundance: .; v_gene: TRBV18; j_gene: TRBJ1-1; d_gene: .; CDR3aa: CASSWGEMNTEAFF; CDR3nt: TGTGCCAGCTCATGGGGAGAAATGAACACTGAAGCTTTCTTT
abundance: .; v_gene: TRBV24-1; j_gene: TRBJ1-5; d_gene: .; CDR3aa: CATSDSWRAQPQHF; CDR3nt: TGTGCCACCAGTGATTCATGGCGGGCCCAGCCCCAGCATTTT
abundance: .; v_gene: TRBV19; j_gene: TRBJ1-6; d_gene: .; CDR3aa: CASNTGRGSPLHF; CDR3nt: TGTGCCAGTAACACAGGACGGGGGTCACCCCTCCACTTT
abundance: once; v_gene: TRBV9; j_gene: TRBJ1-4; d_gene: TRBD1; CDR3aa: CASSVHRGELFF; CDR3nt: TGTGCCAGCAGCGTTCACAGGGGAGAGCTGTTTTTT
abundance: .; v_gene: TRBV5-1; j_gene: TRBJ1-3; d_gene: .; CDR3aa: CASSLEGIQAIYF; CDR3nt: TGCGCCAGCAGCTTGGAGGGCATACAGGCCATATATTTT
abundance: once; v_gene: TRBV5-4; j_gene: TRBJ1-2; d_gene: .; CDR3aa: CASSLEGDYGYTF; CDR3nt: TGTGCCAGCAGCTTGGAGGGGGACTATGGCTACACCTTC
abundance: .; v_gene: TRBV19; j_gene: TRBJ1-2; d_gene: TRBD1; CDR3aa: CASSGQGSNYGYTF; CDR3nt: TGTGCCAGCTCCGGACAGGGGTCTAACTATGGCTACACCTTC
abundance: once; v_gene: TRBV7-9; j_gene: TRBJ2-5; d_gene: .; CDR3aa: CASSAQETQYF; CDR3nt: TGTGCCAGCAGCGCGCAAGAGACCCAGTACTTC
abundance: .; v_gene: TRBV19; j_gene: TRBJ2-7; d_gene: TRBD1; CDR3aa: CASSSTGDGGEQYF; CDR3nt: TGTGCCAGTAGTTCGACAGGGGACGGTGGCGAGCAGTACTTC
abundance: .; v_gene: TRBV5-1; j_gene: TRBJ1-1; d_gene: .; CDR3aa: CASSRDTEEAFF; CDR3nt: TGCGCCAGCAGCAGGGACACCGAAGAAGCTTTCTTT
abundance: .; v_gene: TRBV2; j_gene: TRBJ1-2; d_gene: TRBD1; CDR3aa: CASTPGTGGLGYTF; CDR3nt: TGTGCCAGCACCCCCGGGACAGGGGGCCTAGGCTACACCTTC
abundance: .; v_gene: TRBV6-1; j_gene: TRBJ2-7; d_gene: TRBD1; CDR3aa: CASSEAGTAADEQYF; CDR3nt: TGTGCCAGCAGTGAAGCAGGGACAGCCGCTGACGAGCAGTACTTC
abundance: few; v_gene: TRBV7-9; j_gene: TRBJ2-7; d_gene: TRBD2; CDR3aa: CASSSGLAGASQYF; CDR3nt: TGTGCCAGCAGCTCGGGACTAGCGGGGGCCTCGCAGTACTTC
abundance: .; v_gene: TRBV23-1; j_gene: TRBJ1-3; d_gene: .; CDR3aa: CASSQTVPGISGNTIYF; CDR3nt: TGCGCCAGCAGTCAAACCGTCCCAGGGATCTCTGGAAACACCATATATTTT
abundance: once; v_gene: TRBV3-1/TRBV3-2; j_gene: TRBJ2-2; d_gene: TRBD2; CDR3aa: CASTPSGRAAGELFF; CDR3nt: TGTGCCAGCACCCCTAGCGGGAGGGCCGCCGGGGAGCTGTTTTTT
abundance: once; v_gene: TRBV19; j_gene: TRBJ2-5; d_gene: .; CDR3aa: CASSPQSYPRGETQYF; CDR3nt: TGTGCCAGTAGCCCTCAGTCGTACCCCCGGGGAGAGACCCAGTACTTC
abundance: .; v_gene: TRBV20-1; j_gene: TRBJ2-3; d_gene: .; CDR3aa: CSASGTAGAGDTQYF; CDR3nt: TGCAGTGCTAGTGGGACAGCGGGAGCAGGAGATACGCAGTATTTT
abundance: few; v_gene: TRBV18; j_gene: TRBJ2-2; d_gene: TRBD2; CDR3aa: CASSPLRTSGDTGELFF; CDR3nt: TGTGCCAGCTCGCCCCTACGGACTAGCGGGGACACCGGGGAGCTGTTTTTT
abundance: .; v_gene: TRBV5-6; j_gene: TRBJ1-5; d_gene: .; CDR3aa: CASSLGSTKSQPQHF; CDR3nt: TGTGCCAGCAGCTTGGGATCGACTAAGAGTCAGCCCCAGCATTTT
abundance: few; v_gene: TRBV11-2; j_gene: TRBJ1-2; d_gene: .; CDR3aa: CASSLEGGLDYGYTF; CDR3nt: TGTGCCAGCAGCTTAGAGGGGGGGCTCGACTATGGCTACACCTTC
abundance: .; v_gene: TRBV29-1; j_gene: TRBJ1-2; d_gene: TRBD1; CDR3aa: CSVVETGHRGGYTF; CDR3nt: TGCAGCGTTGTAGAGACAGGGCATCGTGGTGGCTACACCTTC
abundance: .; v_gene: TRBV5-1; j_gene: TRBJ2-5; d_gene: .; CDR3aa: CASSLYGGLQETQYF; CDR3nt: TGCGCCAGCAGCTTATACGGGGGGCTACAAGAGACCCAGTACTTC
abundance: .; v_gene: TRBV5-1; j_gene: TRBJ1-2; d_gene: TRBD1; CDR3aa: CASSSGTGGGDGYTF; CDR3nt: TGCGCCAGCAGCTCGGGGACAGGGGGCGGTGATGGCTACACCTTC
abundance: .; v_gene: TRBV18; j_gene: TRBJ1-1; d_gene: TRBD1; CDR3aa: CASSPRQGITEAFF; CDR3nt: TGTGCCAGCTCACCACGACAGGGGATCACTGAAGCTTTCTTT
abundance: .; v_gene: TRBV18; j_gene: TRBJ1-1; d_gene: TRBD1; CDR3aa: CASSPDRGRFTEAFF; CDR3nt: TGTGCCAGCTCACCCGACAGGGGGCGATTTACTGAAGCTTTCTTT
abundance: .; v_gene: TRBV11-2; j_gene: TRBJ2-1; d_gene: TRBD2; CDR3aa: CASSYPRTSGSSYNEQFF; CDR3nt: TGTGCCAGCAGCTACCCGAGGACTAGCGGTAGCTCCTACAATGAGCAGTTCTTC
abundance: .; v_gene: TRBV4-3; j_gene: TRBJ1-2; d_gene: .; CDR3aa: CASSQDFGSNGYYGYTF; CDR3nt: TGCGCCAGCAGCCAAGATTTTGGATCGAACGGGTACTATGGCTACACCTTC
abundance: .; v_gene: TRBV2; j_gene: TRBJ2-5; d_gene: .; CDR3aa: CASSRGEQETQYF; CDR3nt: TGTGCCAGCTCGCGCGGGGAACAAGAGACCCAGTACTTC
abundance: .; v_gene: TRBV18; j_gene: TRBJ1-1; d_gene: .; CDR3aa: CASSPMGTTWTEAFF; CDR3nt: TGTGCCAGCTCACCAATGGGGACAACATGGACTGAAGCTTTCTTT
abundance: .; v_gene: TRBV29-1; j_gene: TRBJ2-7; d_gene: .; CDR3aa: CSVGGLYEQYF; CDR3nt: TGCAGCGTTGGCGGTTTGTACGAGCAGTACTTC
abundance: .; v_gene: TRBV27; j_gene: TRBJ2-3; d_gene: TRBD2; CDR3aa: CASSLTSGEADTQYF; CDR3nt: TGTGCCAGCAGTTTAACTAGCGGGGAAGCAGATACGCAGTATTTT
abundance: .; v_gene: TRBV7-2; j_gene: TRBJ2-3; d_gene: .; CDR3aa: CASSIQTTSTDTQYF; CDR3nt: TGTGCCAGCAGCATACAAACTACCTCCACAGATACGCAGTATTTT
abundance: .; v_gene: TRBV5-1; j_gene: TRBJ1-1; d_gene: TRBD1; CDR3aa: CASSTKDRHMNTEAFF; CDR3nt: TGCGCCAGCAGCACCAAGGACAGGCATATGAACACTGAAGCTTTCTTT
abundance: .; v_gene: TRBV18; j_gene: TRBJ2-2; d_gene: .; CDR3aa: CASSPLGAGTGELFF; CDR3nt: TGTGCCAGCTCACCACTTGGTGCGGGCACCGGGGAGCTGTTTTTT
abundance: .; v_gene: TRBV5-1; j_gene: TRBJ2-1; d_gene: .; CDR3aa: CASKGGQDYNEQFF; CDR3nt: TGCGCCAGCAAGGGCGGACAAGACTACAATGAGCAGTTCTTC
abundance: .; v_gene: TRBV10-3; j_gene: TRBJ2-5; d_gene: TRBD2; CDR3aa: CAISAGGRARETQYF; CDR3nt: TGTGCCATCAGTGCTGGCGGGAGGGCCCGCGAGACCCAGTACTTC
abundance: .; v_gene: TRBV2; j_gene: TRBJ1-4; d_gene: .; CDR3aa: CASSEMEQGQPNEKLFF; CDR3nt: TGTGCCAGCAGTGAAATGGAGCAGGGGCAGCCTAATGAAAAACTGTTTTTT
abundance: .; v_gene: TRBV18; j_gene: TRBJ1-4; d_gene: .; CDR3aa: CASSPGGFEKLFF; CDR3nt: TGTGCCAGCTCACCAGGAGGTTTTGAAAAACTGTTTTTT
abundance: .; v_gene: TRBV24-1; j_gene: TRBJ2-3; d_gene: TRBD2; CDR3aa: CATSEGDYFTDTQYF; CDR3nt: TGTGCCACCAGTGAAGGGGACTACTTCACAGATACGCAGTATTTT
abundance: .; v_gene: TRBV9; j_gene: TRBJ2-7; d_gene: TRBD2; CDR3aa: CASSAAGSGDPYEQYF; CDR3nt: TGTGCCAGCAGCGCTGCGGGTAGCGGGGACCCCTACGAGCAGTACTTC
abundance: .; v_gene: TRBV27; j_gene: TRBJ1-2; d_gene: TRBD1; CDR3aa: CASSLTTGIHGYTF; CDR3nt: TGTGCCAGCAGTTTAACGACAGGGATCCATGGCTACACCTTC
abundance: .; v_gene: TRBV6-5; j_gene: TRBJ1-1; d_gene: TRBD1; CDR3aa: CASSPRDRNTEAFF; CDR3nt: TGTGCCAGCAGCCCCCGGGACAGGAACACTGAAGCTTTCTTT
abundance: once; v_gene: TRBV3-1/TRBV3-2; j_gene: TRBJ2-5; d_gene: .; CDR3aa: CASSQVRRGTQYF; CDR3nt: TGTGCCAGCAGCCAAGTAAGGAGAGGGACCCAGTACTTC
abundance: .; v_gene: TRBV24-1; j_gene: TRBJ2-7; d_gene: TRBD2; CDR3aa: CATSDVAGGGEQYF; CDR3nt: TGTGCCACCAGTGACGTCGCGGGGGGCGGCGAGCAGTACTTC
abundance: once; v_gene: TRBV10-1; j_gene: TRBJ1-1; d_gene: TRBD1; CDR3aa: CASSTGGTEAFF; CDR3nt: TGCGCCAGCAGTACAGGGGGCACTGAAGCTTTCTTT
abundance: once; v_gene: TRBV3-1/TRBV3-2; j_gene: TRBJ1-2; d_gene: TRBD1; CDR3aa: CASSPTGGWGYTF; CDR3nt: TGTGCCAGCAGCCCGACAGGGGGCTGGGGCTACACCTTC
abundance: .; v_gene: TRBV12-5; j_gene: TRBJ2-2; d_gene: TRBD2; CDR3aa: CASGLPWGGTAGELFF; CDR3nt: TGTGCTAGTGGCCTCCCCTGGGGGGGTACGGCCGGGGAGCTGTTTTTT
abundance: .; v_gene: TRBV7-2; j_gene: TRBJ2-3; d_gene: TRBD2; CDR3aa: CASSRRLASPDTQYF; CDR3nt: TGTGCCAGCAGTCGCCGACTAGCGAGTCCAGATACGCAGTATTTT
abundance: .; v_gene: TRBV7-6; j_gene: TRBJ1-1; d_gene: .; CDR3aa: CASSLAERTEAFF; CDR3nt: TGTGCCAGCAGCTTAGCCGAGCGCACTGAAGCTTTCTTT